Below are 3 T cell receptor beta chains sequenced from a single sample in a study of neurological immune-mediated disorders. TCRdb fed the 5' RACE reads into MiXCR, producing one record per CDR3 protein. The table records approximately 26,000 distinct CDR3 sequences, over 3% of them present only once. Sequences were obtained from PBMCs. The receptors shown here come from a woman in her 30s with multiple sclerosis.

This clonotype was observed a handful of times. An end of the junction differs from the germline gene, which may be a read error. The V and J genes are TRBV6-5 and TRBJ1-6; D not resolved. Germline V lookup: CDR1 MNHEY, CDR2 SVGAGI. The CDR3 spans 15 residues. Here the CDR3 DNA reads TGTGCCAGCAGCCCTCTGTCTGTGTTTTATTCACCCCTCAACTTT. Its protein product is CASSPLSVFYSPLNF.

In its sample, this clonotype was seen many times. This rearrangement joins TRBV10-3 to TRBJ1-1; perhaps TRBD1 as D (5 bases). The CDR3 totals 14 residues. V lost 4 bases and J 6 bases, leaving 15 bases between the germline ends. Germline values: CDR1 ENHRY, CDR2 SYGVKD. CDR3 nucleotide sequence: TGTGCCATCAGTGCTGGCAGCCAGGGCTCTGAAGCTTTCTTT. Protein: CAISAGSQGSEAFF.

On this clonotype: Mismatch with germline at one junction end may stem from a read error. V and J are TRBV5-5 and TRBJ2-7; 11 bases fit TRBD1. CDR1 SGHKS and CDR2 YYEKEE come from the germline V gene (reference sequence). CDR3 size: 15 residues. The CDR3 spells CPSTPGGTGGQEQYF. The CDR3 region has the DNA TGTCCCAGCACCCCGGGCGGGACAGGGGGTCAAGAGCAGTACTTC.